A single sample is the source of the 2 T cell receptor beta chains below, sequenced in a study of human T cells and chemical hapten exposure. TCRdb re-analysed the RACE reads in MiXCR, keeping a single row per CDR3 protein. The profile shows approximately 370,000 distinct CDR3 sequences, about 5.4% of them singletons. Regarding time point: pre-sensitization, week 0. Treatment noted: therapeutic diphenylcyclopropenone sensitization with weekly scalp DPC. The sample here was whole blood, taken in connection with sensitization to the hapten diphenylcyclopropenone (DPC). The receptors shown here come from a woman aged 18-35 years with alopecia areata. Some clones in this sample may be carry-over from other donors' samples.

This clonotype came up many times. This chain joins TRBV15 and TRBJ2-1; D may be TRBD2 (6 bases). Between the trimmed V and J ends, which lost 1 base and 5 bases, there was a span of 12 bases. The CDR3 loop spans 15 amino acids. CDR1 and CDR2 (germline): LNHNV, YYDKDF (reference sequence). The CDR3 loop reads CATSRGSAGNNEQFF. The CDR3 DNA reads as TGTGCCACCAGCAGAGGCAGCGCGGGGAACAATGAGCAGTTCTTC. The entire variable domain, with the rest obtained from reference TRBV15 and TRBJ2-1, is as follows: DAMVIQNPRYQVTQFGKPVTLSCSQTLNHNVMYWYQQKSSQAPKLLFHYYDKDFNNEADTPDNFQSRRPNTSFCFLDIRSPGLGDTAMYLCATSRGSAGNNEQFFGPGTRLTVL.

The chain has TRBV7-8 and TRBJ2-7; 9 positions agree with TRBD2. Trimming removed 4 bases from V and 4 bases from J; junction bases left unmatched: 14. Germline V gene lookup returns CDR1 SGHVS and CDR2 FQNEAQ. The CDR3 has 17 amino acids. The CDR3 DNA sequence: TGTGCCAGCAGCTCCCCGCGGGGGGGTCTAGTGGGGTACGAGCAGTACTTC. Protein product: CASSSPRGGLVGYEQYF.